This is a list of T cell receptor beta chains from one sample in a study of blood T cell repertoires in COVID-19. The data were produced by immunoSEQ multiplex PCR, yet TCRdb's version contains in-frame clones alone and is incomplete. The sample holds 250,000 or so clones; about 85% are singletons and the top ten take 1.5% to 2%. Material: peripheral blood. All receptors derive from a man aged 30 to 45 who had recovered from COVID-19. Both conserved end residues are part of each CDR3. The D gene is left open where the match is weak. Only part of the rows carry a size: once, few, many, or a class if the clone is expanded.

.	TRBV6-2/TRBV6-3	TRBJ2-4	16	TRBD1	TGTGCCAGCAGTTACCCCTCGACAGGGCGAGGGGACATTCAGTACTTC	CASSYPSTGRGDIQYF
.	TRBV18	TRBJ1-1	14	.	TGTGCCAGCTCACCGCCAGGGAGGAGCACTGAAGCTTTCTTT	CASSPPGRSTEAFF
.	TRBV7-9	TRBJ2-3	15	TRBD2	TGTGCCAGCGCCAGGACTAGCGGCCTCACAGATACGCAGTATTTT	CASARTSGLTDTQYF
.	TRBV2	TRBJ1-2	12	.	TGTGCCAGCAGTAGACAGGCCCCCGGCTACACCTTC	CASSRQAPGYTF
.	TRBV5-8	TRBJ1-5	17	.	TGTGCCAGCAGCTCACTGAGGGTGGGGAGTAGCAATCAGCCCCAGCATTTT	CASSSLRVGSSNQPQHF
.	TRBV28	TRBJ1-2	15	.	TGTGCCAGCAGTTTAGACCGTCCGGGGGTCTATGGCTACACCTTC	CASSLDRPGVYGYTF
.	TRBV18	TRBJ1-1	14	TRBD1	TGTGCCAGCTCACCGGGACTCCGGGACAGAAAAGCTTTCTTT	CASSPGLRDRKAFF
.	TRBV5-1	TRBJ2-1	15	.	TGCGCCAGCAGCTTGGCACTTGGCTCCTACAATGAGCAGTTCTTC	CASSLALGSYNEQFF
.	TRBV18	TRBJ2-3	16	TRBD2	TGTGCCAGCTCATTATCGACTAGCGGGGGCACAGATACGCAGTATTTT	CASSLSTSGGTDTQYF
once	TRBV20-1	TRBJ2-3	16	TRBD2	TGCAGTGCTAGTTATCTAGCGGGGGGGCCGTCCGATACGCAGTATTTT	CSASYLAGGPSDTQYF
.	TRBV2	TRBJ1-4	15	TRBD1	TGTGCCAGCATCTCGGACAGGGGAGCTAATGAAAAACTGTTTTTT	CASISDRGANEKLFF